The 17 T cell receptor beta chains reported below all come from one sample, sequenced in a study of Ad26.COV2.S vaccination and SARS-CoV-2 variants. Assay used: immunoSEQ multiplex PCR; TCRdb lists only in-frame clones, some missing. The top ten clones hold 3% to 5% of a sample with about 350,000 clones, around 92% of them seen once. This specimen was peripheral blood, taken after recovery from COVID-19. These receptor sequences come from a human donor who had recovered from COVID-19.

The V and J genes are TRBV5-1 and TRBJ1-1, with D perhaps TRBD1 (5 bases). The CDR3 is made up of 15 amino acids. CDR1 and CDR2 from the germline V gene are SGHRS and YFSETQ. Trimming took 1 base from V and 4 from J, leaving 14 bases between them. CDR3 sequence: CASSLKEGLGTEAFF. The CDR3, as DNA: TGCGCCAGCAGCTTGAAGGAGGGGCTTGGCACTGAAGCTTTCTTT.

The CDR3 sequence: CASRRGRGTDYNSPLHF. Written as DNA, the CDR3 is TGTGCCAGCAGACGGGGGAGGGGAACAGATTATAATTCACCCCTCCACTTT. The rearrangement links TRBV11-2 to TRBJ1-6; tentative D call: TRBD1 (5 bases). Germline V gene data show CDR1 as SGHAT and CDR2 as FQNNGV. The CDR3 extends over 17 amino acids. Between the trimmed V and J ends, which lost 6 bases and 4 bases, there was a span of 19 bases.

The V gene is TRBV4-3, the J gene TRBJ2-7; 11 positions agree with TRBD1. The junction had 8 bases not matched to a gene; V was cut back by 0 bases and J by 7 bases. The CDR3 extends over 16 amino acids. Germline V gives CDR1 LGHNA, CDR2 YSLEER. The CDR3 is CASSQDRTGGAREQYF. As DNA, the CDR3 is TGCGCCAGCAGCCAAGATAGGACAGGGGGCGCAAGGGAGCAGTACTTC.

This clone was seen many times. V usage is TRBV29-1 and J usage is TRBJ2-2, with D possibly called TRBD1 or TRBD2 (5 bases each). CDR3 length: 13 amino acids. The germline V gene encodes CDR1 SQVTM and CDR2 ANQGSEA. Deletions cut 4 bases from V and 7 bases from J, with 13 bases between. CDR3 amino acids: CSVGGARVGELFF. In DNA form, the CDR3 reads TGCAGCGTTGGAGGGGCTAGGGTCGGGGAGCTGTTTTTT.

The J gene is TRBJ2-7, the V gene TRBV5-8; possible D gene TRBD2, 5 bases. The V and J ends lost 3 bases and 2 bases respectively, with 12 bases between them. This CDR3 is built from 14 residues. In germline, CDR1 is SGHTS, CDR2 YDEGEE. CDR3 protein: CASSSVRGPYEQYF. CDR3 nucleotide sequence: TGTGCCAGCAGCTCCGTACGGGGTCCCTACGAGCAGTACTTC.

This clone was seen a handful of times. The chain is built from TRBV2 and TRBJ2-5; D might be TRBD1 (6 bases). The CDR3 extends over 12 amino acids. Germline CDR1 SNHLY, CDR2 FYNNEI. V was trimmed by 8 bases and J by 3 bases, leaving 10 bases between them. The CDR3, as DNA: TGTGCCAGCGTCACAGGGAAAGAGACCCAGTACTTC. Its protein product is CASVTGKETQYF.

The rearrangement joins TRBV12-3 or TRBV12-4 to TRBJ2-7, with 7 bases matching TRBD1. The CDR3 sequence is 13 residues long. The V segment lost 7 bases and the J segment 3 bases; nucleotides outside the gene matches: 6. CDR3 sequence: CASTLGQYYEQYF. CDR3 nucleotide sequence: TGTGCCAGCACTTTGGGACAGTACTACGAGCAGTACTTC.

The J gene is TRBJ1-1, the V gene TRBV11-1, with TRBD1 identical over 8 bases. Trimming cost V 5 bases and J 1 base; bases outside gene matches: 6. CDR3 length: 15 residues. The germline V gene has CDR1 SGHAT and CDR2 FQDESV (reference sequence). CDR3 in amino acids: CASSRVTGENTEAFF. The CDR3 nucleotides are TGTGCCAGCAGCCGAGTGACAGGGGAGAACACTGAAGCTTTCTTT. Full variable domain (missing parts from reference TRBV11-1 and TRBJ1-1): EAEVAQSPRYKITEKSQAVAFWCDPISGHATLYWYRQILGQGPELLVQFQDESVVDDSQLPKDRFSAERLKGVDSTLKIQPAELGDSAMYLCASSRVTGENTEAFFGQGTRLTVV.

The chain recombines TRBV2 with TRBJ2-1, with D perhaps TRBD1 or TRBD2 (5 bases each). V was pared by 6 bases and J by 5 bases, with 17 bases between. Germline V gene sequence: CDR1 SNHLY, CDR2 FYNNEI. This CDR3 has 15 residues. For the CDR3, the DNA is TGTGCCAGCAGGCGGATAGGGGACCTAAACAATGAGCAGTTCTTC. It is translated as CASRRIGDLNNEQFF.

This clone was seen once. V and J are TRBV9 and TRBJ2-1; D uncertain. This CDR3 region has 15 residues. The ends were cut back, 4 bases at V and 5 bases at J, with 16 bases in the middle. CDR1 is SGDLS and CDR2 is YYNGEE in the germline V gene. The chain's CDR3 is CASSNPGHGDNEQFF. CDR3 bases: TGTGCCAGCAGCAATCCGGGCCATGGGGACAATGAGCAGTTCTTC.

V usage is TRBV7-2 and J usage is TRBJ2-7; 12 positions match TRBD2. Per the germline V gene, CDR1 is SGHTA and CDR2 is FQGNSA. The CDR3 is made up of 17 amino acids. V shed 4 bases and J 2 bases; nucleotides not matched to a gene: 9. The CDR3 region has the DNA TGTGCCAGCAGCTACTCCCCTTCTAGCGGGGGGGCCTACGAGCAGTACTTC. Amino acid sequence: CASSYSPSSGGAYEQYF.

The rearrangement links TRBV5-6 to TRBJ2-2; 9 bases are a match to TRBD2. This CDR3 is built from 16 residues. V lost 3 bases to trimming and J lost 5 bases; unmatched junction nucleotides: 8. Germline V gene sequence: CDR1 SGHDT, CDR2 YYEEEE. CDR3 DNA: TGTGCCAGCAGCTACCCGGGACTAGCCTCTACCGGGGAGCTGTTTTTT. It codes for CASSYPGLASTGELFF.

A single count supports this clone. V and J are TRBV27 and TRBJ2-1; 7 bases are shared with TRBD1. In germline, CDR1 is MNHEY, CDR2 SMNVEV (reference sequence). This CDR3 has 15 residues. With 7 bases clipped from V and 5 bases from J, the junction kept 11 bases outside the gene matches. The chain's CDR3 is CASTLGRGGHNEQFF. The CDR3 nucleotides are TGTGCCAGCACCCTCGGACGAGGGGGCCACAATGAGCAGTTCTTC.

The genes are TRBV11-2 and TRBJ2-7; no firm D call. Germline values: CDR1 SGHAT, CDR2 FQNNGV. This CDR3 spans 13 amino acids. Trimming shortened V by 5 bases and J by 2 bases, and 10 bases separated the two germline ends. Written as DNA, the CDR3 is TGTGCCAGCAGCCGTTGGGAACCCTACGAGCAGTACTTC. This translates into CASSRWEPYEQYF.

The chain employs TRBV23-1 and TRBJ1-5; no clear D. TRBV23-1 falls under the ORF class, with uncertain function. There are 14 residues in the CDR3. V was shortened by 6 bases and J by 5 bases, with 14 bases between the two germline ends. The CDR3 bases are TGCGCCAGCAGCCTCGGACGGGCCCATCAGCCCCAGCATTTT. Amino acid sequence: CASSLGRAHQPQHF.

The chain carries TRBV29-1 and TRBJ1-2, with 7 bases matching TRBD1. The CDR3 is 16 amino acids. The V gene end was trimmed by 3 bases and the J gene end by 2 bases; junction bases not matched to a gene: 12. The V gene's germline CDR1 is SQVTM and CDR2 ANQGSEA. In nucleotides, the CDR3 is TGCAGCGTTGACCGTTTGCCGGGCAGGGGGAACTATGGCTACACCTTC. Protein: CSVDRLPGRGNYGYTF.

In its sample, this clone was seen a few times. V gene TRBV29-1 combines with J gene TRBJ1-2; D remains unclear. This CDR3 has 13 amino acids. V was pared by 1 base and J by 4 bases, with 10 bases between. The germline V gene has CDR1 SQVTM and CDR2 ANQGSEA. The CDR3 sequence: CSVEGRLAYGYTF. Written as DNA, the CDR3 is TGCAGCGTTGAAGGCCGTCTTGCCTATGGCTACACCTTC.